The 31 T cell receptor beta chains presented below share a single source sample, sequenced in a study of response to subunit inactivated influenza vaccine. TCRdb reprocessed the RT-PCR reads via MiXCR and lists one record per CDR3 protein. The table has around 710,000 distinct CDR3 sequences, approximately 13% seen once; the top ten hold 5.5% to 7%. The sample here was PBMCs from blood, taken less than 15 days before vaccination. The origin of the receptors is a man in his fifties or sixties who received an inactivated influenza vaccine.

The chain links TRBV7-9 to TRBJ1-2; TRBD1 agrees at 8 bases. Trimming took 4 bases from V and 5 from J; bases not matched to a gene: 9. The CDR3 contains 15 residues. The germline gives CDR1 SEHNR, CDR2 FQNEAQ (reference sequence). CDR3 protein: CASSSPDRGNYGYTF. CDR3 DNA sequence: TGTGCCAGCAGCTCCCCAGACAGGGGAAATTATGGCTACACCTTC.

The chain couples TRBV7-8 to TRBJ2-3; D is ambiguous. The germline V gene has CDR1 SGHVS and CDR2 FQNEAQ. Between the trimmed V and J ends, which lost 2 bases and 4 bases, there was a span of 7 bases. The CDR3 sequence is 13 residues long. CDR3 sequence: CASSLRYPDTQYF. The CDR3 bases are TGTGCCAGCAGCTTAAGGTACCCAGATACGCAGTATTTT.

V gene TRBV28 combines with J gene TRBJ2-3; a possible D gene is TRBD1 (5 bases). The germline CDR1 and CDR2 sequences are MDHEN and SYDVKM. This CDR3 has 12 amino acids. The V and J ends lost 1 base and 10 bases respectively, with 9 bases between them. The DNA for the CDR3 is TGTGCCAGCAGTTTATTAGGGGCTGCGCAGTATTTT. Its protein product is CASSLLGAAQYF. The full variable domain, with the rest looked up from reference TRBV28 and TRBJ2-3, is DVKVTQSSRYLVKRTGEKVFLECVQDMDHENMFWYRQDPGLGLRLIYFSYDVKMKEKGDIPEGYSVSREKKERFSLILESASTNQTSMYLCASSLLGAAQYFGPGTRLTVL.

The V call is TRBV5-1, the J call TRBJ2-5; 10 bases are shared with TRBD2. From germline, CDR1 is SGHRS and CDR2 YFSETQ. This CDR3 is built from 18 residues. V dropped 5 bases and J dropped 6; count of bases not matched to a gene: 19. The CDR3 loop is CASRWTVGSGRALKTQYF. The DNA of the CDR3 is TGCGCCAGCAGATGGACCGTTGGGAGCGGGAGGGCCTTGAAGACCCAGTACTTC.

The rearrangement joins TRBV5-1 to TRBJ2-3; D might be TRBD2 (5 bases). The germline V gene has CDR1 SGHRS and CDR2 YFSETQ. V lost 0 bases and J 0 bases, leaving 14 bases between the germline ends. The length of the CDR3 is 17 residues. The CDR3 coding sequence is TGCGCCAGCAGCTTGGGACGGACTTTAACTAGCACAGATACGCAGTATTTT. Its translation is CASSLGRTLTSTDTQYF.

This rearrangement joins TRBV12-3 or TRBV12-4 to TRBJ2-1; TRBD2 matches at 11 bases. The junction had 8 bases not matched to a gene; V was cut back by 3 bases and J by 10 bases. The length of the CDR3 is 15 residues. CDR3 sequence (DNA): TGTGCCAGCAGTTTTTTACTAGCGGGAGATTCAGAGCAGTTCTTC. This codes for CASSFLLAGDSEQFF.

This clonotype was seen a few times. The rearrangement links TRBV10-3 to TRBJ2-6, with D possibly matching TRBD1 (6 bases). V lost 0 bases to trimming and J lost 0 bases, with 12 bases between them. CDR1 is ENHRY and CDR2 is SYGVKD in the germline V gene. The CDR3 is 18 residues long. CDR3 sequence (DNA): TGTGCCATCAGTGAGTCAGGGACACTGCTCTCTGGGGCCAACGTCCTGACTTTC. Its translation is CAISESGTLLSGANVLTF.

In its sample, this clonotype was seen a few times. The gene calls are TRBV14 and TRBJ2-1, with TRBD2 as a possible D gene (5 bases). CDR1 is SGHDN, CDR2 FVKESK, per germline. Trimming cost V 5 bases and J 4 bases, with 12 bases left between them. The CDR3 is 14 amino acids. CDR3 DNA sequence: TGTGCCAGCAGCAACACCGGGGATTACAATGAGCAGTTCTTC. Encoded protein: CASSNTGDYNEQFF.

This clonotype was counted between two and nine times. The chain couples TRBV2 to TRBJ2-1; 9 bases line up with TRBD1. This CDR3 is 15 amino acids long. Unmatched junction bases numbered 7, after V lost 6 bases and J lost 4 bases. The V gene's germline CDR1 is SNHLY and CDR2 FYNNEI. The CDR3 here is CASRKDRGEYNEQFF. CDR3 coding DNA: TGTGCCAGCAGAAAGGACAGGGGCGAGTACAATGAGCAGTTCTTC.

This clonotype came up many times. The chain is built from TRBV4-3 and TRBJ2-7, with D tentatively TRBD1 (6 bases). Trimming shortened V by 3 bases and J by 2 bases, and 14 bases separated the two germline ends. The CDR3 runs to 15 residues. The germline CDR1 and CDR2 sequences are LGHNA and YSLEER. Here the CDR3 DNA reads TGCGCCAGCAGCCATCATCGGGACATGACCTACGAGCAGTACTTC. Its protein is CASSHHRDMTYEQYF.

This clonotype showed up many times. The chain recombines TRBV7-9 with TRBJ2-7, with D possibly being TRBD1 or TRBD2 (5 bases each). Trimming pared 2 bases from V and 7 bases from J, leaving 15 bases between. Germline-derived CDR1 and CDR2 are SEHNR and FQNEAQ (reference sequence). CDR3 length equals 14 residues. Here the CDR3 DNA reads TGTGCCAGCAGCTTAATTACGGGGCGAGGGGAGCAGTACTTC. It specifies CASSLITGRGEQYF.

This clonotype has ten or more counts. This chain connects TRBV4-1 to TRBJ1-3; tentative D call: TRBD1 (5 bases). This CDR3 has 15 residues. CDR1 MGHRA and CDR2 YSYEKL come from the germline V gene. V lost 0 bases and J lost 2, with 8 bases in between. The CDR3 sequence: CASSQDGGAGNTIYF. In nucleotides, the CDR3 is TGCGCCAGCAGCCAAGATGGAGGGGCTGGAAACACCATATATTTT.

The chain uses TRBV4-2 and TRBJ2-4; weak D call: TRBD2 (5 bases). Per germline, CDR1 LGHNA and CDR2 YNFKEQ. This CDR3 has 16 residues. Trimming took off 0 bases at V and 1 base at J, with 10 bases between the two ends. DNA for the CDR3: TGTGCCAGCAGCCAAGATACAGCGGTGGCCAAAAACATTCAGTACTTC. Translating gives CASSQDTAVAKNIQYF.

This clonotype occurred a few times. The CDR3 sequence: CASSGGHLNEKLFF. The DNA for the CDR3 is TGTGCCAGCAGCGGTGGACACCTTAATGAAAAACTGTTTTTT. The chain recombines TRBV9 with TRBJ1-4, with D possibly matching TRBD1 (5 bases). The V and J ends lost 3 bases and 4 bases respectively, with 10 bases between them. This CDR3 contains 14 residues. Germline V gene lookup returns CDR1 SGDLS and CDR2 YYNGEE.

The chain joins TRBV4-3 to TRBJ2-5; TRBD2 matches at 9 bases. V shed 4 bases and J 5 bases; nucleotides not matched to a gene: 8. CDR1 and CDR2 (germline): LGHNA, YSLEER. CDR3 length: 15 amino acids. The CDR3 coding sequence is TGCGCCAGCAGCCGACGACTAGCGGCCTACGAGACCCAGTACTTC. The encoded protein is CASSRRLAAYETQYF.

This clonotype was counted ten times or more. This chain connects TRBV20-1 to TRBJ1-5, with D uncertain. Trimming stripped 5 bases from V and 7 bases from J, with 6 bases between. This CDR3 has 10 amino acids. CDR1 is DFQATT and CDR2 is SNEGSKA in the germline V gene (reference sequence). The CDR3 coding sequence is TGCAGTGCTCCGGGGCAGCCCCAGCATTTT. The encoded protein is CSAPGQPQHF.

This clonotype appeared a few times. The gene calls are TRBV6-1 and TRBJ2-7; 9 bases line up with TRBD2. The CDR3 runs to 16 residues. V shed 5 bases and J 0 bases; nucleotides not matched to a gene: 8. Looked up from germline, CDR1 is MNHNS and CDR2 is SASEGT. CDR3 nucleotide sequence: TGTGCCAGCAGTAGGCTAGCGGGGAGACCCTCCTACGAGCAGTACTTC. Translation: CASSRLAGRPSYEQYF.

Ten or more counts support this clonotype. This chain uses TRBV4-3 with TRBJ1-4, with D unclear. The germline V gene encodes CDR1 LGHNA and CDR2 YSLEER. This CDR3 spans 16 amino acids. Trimming cost V 0 bases and J 3 bases, with 11 bases left between them. The CDR3 DNA sequence: TGCGCCAGCAGCCAAGATTTCGCTCTTTCTAATGAAAAACTGTTTTTT. Residues: CASSQDFALSNEKLFF.

The chain links TRBV5-1 to TRBJ2-3; TRBD2 is a possible D gene (5 bases). Per germline, CDR1 SGHRS and CDR2 YFSETQ. The CDR3 sequence is 15 residues long. The V and J ends lost 4 bases and 4 bases respectively, with 16 bases between them. DNA for the CDR3: TGCGCCAGCAGCGCCGCGGGTCCGGGCGCAGATACGCAGTATTTT. It translates to CASSAAGPGADTQYF. Full variable domain (remainder filled in from reference TRBV5-1 and TRBJ2-3): KAGVTQTPRYLIKTRGQQVTLSCSPISGHRSVSWYQQTPGQGLQFLFEYFSETQRNKGNFPGRFSGRQFSNSRSEMNVSTLELGDSALYLCASSAAGPGADTQYFGPGTRLTVL.

This clonotype has more than one count but fewer than ten. The rearrangement uses TRBV6-5 and TRBJ2-2, with 10 bases matching TRBD2. This CDR3 has 16 amino acids. Germline CDR1 is MNHEY and CDR2 is SVGAGI. V dropped 4 bases and J dropped 3; count of bases not matched to a gene: 5. CDR3 sequence reads: CASSLAGGLDTGELFF. The CDR3 DNA reads TGTGCCAGCAGTTTAGCGGGGGGCTTGGACACCGGGGAGCTGTTTTTT.

This clonotype was seen a few times. This chain connects TRBV20-1 to TRBJ2-3, with 13 bases that match TRBD2. This CDR3 is built from 15 residues. Germline CDR1 and CDR2: DFQATT and SNEGSKA (reference sequence). V was pared by 5 bases and J by 4 bases, with 6 bases of the junction left unmatched. CDR3 region: CSAPRLAGGADTQYF. As DNA, the CDR3 is TGCAGTGCTCCTAGACTAGCGGGAGGTGCAGATACGCAGTATTTT.

A few counts support this clonotype. The rearrangement links TRBV12-3 or TRBV12-4 to TRBJ1-2, with D possibly matching TRBD1 (6 bases). Trimming cost V 4 bases and J 3 bases, with 15 bases left between them. The CDR3 has 15 amino acids. CDR3 residues: CASSSKEGEDYGYTF. CDR3 sequence (DNA): TGTGCCAGCAGTTCCAAGGAGGGGGAAGACTATGGCTACACCTTC.

The chain employs TRBV5-6 and TRBJ2-3; 10 bases fit TRBD2. Germline V gives CDR1 SGHDT, CDR2 YYEEEE. The ends lost 6 bases at V and 2 bases at J; junction bases unmatched: 9. The CDR3 length is 16 residues. Here the CDR3 reads CASKRRAGGPTDTQYF. For the CDR3, the DNA is TGTGCCAGCAAACGCAGAGCGGGAGGGCCCACAGATACGCAGTATTTT. The variable domain in full, with the rest retrieved from reference TRBV5-6 and TRBJ2-3, is DAGVTQSPTHLIKTRGQQVTLRCSPKSGHDTVSWYQQALGQGPQFIFQYYEEEERQRGNFPDRFSGHQFPNYSSELNVNALLLGDSALYLCASKRRAGGPTDTQYFGPGTRLTVL.

Note on this clonotype: This could be a read error, since a much larger clone is one nucleotide away. The V and J genes are TRBV11-2 and TRBJ2-2; D possibly corresponds to TRBD2 (5 bases). CDR3 length: 11 amino acids. Germline CDR1 is SGHAT and CDR2 is FQNNGV. The CDR3: CATTLTGELIF. Here the CDR3 DNA reads TGTGCCACTACACTCACCGGGGAGCTGATTTTT.

V gene TRBV20-1 combines with J gene TRBJ2-5; D assignment may be TRBD1 or TRBD2 (5 bases each). The CDR3 is made up of 14 amino acids. V was clipped by 6 bases and J by 3 bases, with 17 bases between them. CDR1 DFQATT and CDR2 SNEGSKA come from the germline V gene (reference sequence). CDR3 coding DNA: TGCAGTGCCCGGGGACGGGTCAAAGAAGAGACCCAGTACTTC. Its translation is CSARGRVKEETQYF.

This clonotype was found a few times. The V and J genes are TRBV3-1 and TRBJ1-2, with D possibly being TRBD1 (5 bases). Trimming stripped 1 base from V and 3 bases from J, with 9 bases between. Germline V gives CDR1 LGHDT, CDR2 YNNKEL (reference sequence). The CDR3 has 14 amino acids. The CDR3 loop is CASSQAGMYYGYTF. DNA of the CDR3: TGTGCCAGCAGCCAAGCAGGGATGTACTATGGCTACACCTTC.

The CDR3 nucleotides read TGCAGAGTAGACAGGGTCAGGGGCAATCAGCCCCAGCATTTT. Translated, it gives CRVDRVRGNQPQHF. The J gene is TRBJ1-5, the V gene TRBV20-1; TRBD1 matches at 7 bases. The CDR3 has 14 amino acids. Germline V CDR1 and CDR2: DFQATT, SNEGSKA (reference sequence).

The chain recombines TRBV15 with TRBJ2-7, with a weak D call TRBD1 (6 bases). The V gene lost 5 bases and the J gene lost 3 bases, with 20 bases spanning the gap. Germline CDR1 and CDR2: LNHNV and YYDKDF (reference sequence). There are 16 residues in the CDR3. The chain's CDR3 is CATSGKGTGIYYEQYF. As DNA, the CDR3 is TGTGCCACCAGCGGAAAAGGTACAGGGATCTACTACGAGCAGTACTTC.

This clonotype was counted only a few times. V and J are TRBV12-3 or TRBV12-4 and TRBJ2-7; 10 nucleotides match TRBD1. The CDR3 totals 16 residues. V shed 0 bases, J shed 9 bases, and the junction held 11 bases outside the gene matches. The CDR3 sequence is CASSLALSGQGFGQYF. DNA for the CDR3: TGTGCCAGCAGTTTAGCGCTATCGGGACAGGGGTTCGGGCAGTACTTC.

This clonotype appeared a few times. The chain couples TRBV7-9 to TRBJ1-2; D is perhaps TRBD1 (5 bases). Trimming removed 5 bases at V and 1 base at J, with 11 bases between. This CDR3 is built from 14 residues. CDR1 SEHNR and CDR2 FQNEAQ come from the germline V gene (reference sequence). The CDR3 here is CASSPQGSNYGYTF. The CDR3 DNA reads TGTGCCAGCAGCCCTCAGGGTAGTAACTATGGCTACACCTTC.

This clonotype was counted ten times or more. The chain combines TRBV6-5 with TRBJ2-7; the D gene is possibly TRBD1 (6 bases). The CDR3 is made up of 12 amino acids. Germline V CDR1 and CDR2: MNHEY, SVGAGI. Trimming pared 4 bases from V and 3 bases from J, leaving 7 bases between. DNA of the CDR3: TGTGCCAGCAGTTGGGACAACTACGAGCAGTACTTC. The encoded protein is CASSWDNYEQYF.